This record concerns one T cell receptor beta chain sequence. Profiled with immunoSEQ multiplex PCR; TCRdb holds only in-frame clones, not every one. The sample has about 40,000 clones, about 94% seen once. These data come from a study of T cell changes during pregnancy in multiple sclerosis. The source of this sequence is a female donor with multiple sclerosis, enrolled in a pregnancy study. The material was peripheral blood, obtained in the third trimester of pregnancy.

The CDR3 loop is CASSSAGAPNTGELFF. Written as DNA, the CDR3 is TGTGCCAGCAGCTCTGCGGGCGCACCGAACACCGGGGAGCTGTTTTTT. This sequence joins TRBV5-4 and TRBJ2-2; a possible D gene is TRBD2 (5 bases). This CDR3 spans 16 amino acids. The germline V gene has CDR1 SGHNT and CDR2 YYREEE (reference sequence). Trimming removed 3 bases at V and 0 bases at J, with 12 bases between.